The clone carrying this T cell receptor beta chain came up a few times. This sample stems from a study of T-cell reconstitution after alpha-beta-depleted transplantation in children. Germline-derived CDR1 and CDR2 are MGHRA and YSYEKL. The CDR3 has 15 amino acids. V was cut by 1 base and J by 4 bases, with 13 bases left in between. Unique molecular identifiers were incorporated when the TCRbeta library was constructed. TCRdb re-analysed the PCR reads in MiXCR, keeping a single row per CDR3 protein. The data hold fewer than 550,000 distinct CDR3 sequences, with about 11% observed a single time. The sample was PBMCs from the stem cell graft donor, taken from the stem cell graft. The chain joins TRBV4-1 to TRBJ1-2; D unresolved. This sequence originates from a human donor who donated a stem cell graft to a child with acute myeloid leukemia. CDR3 sequence: CASSQGGQTIYGYTF. Written as DNA, the CDR3 is TGCGCCAGCAGCCAAGGGGGTCAGACGATCTATGGCTACACCTTC.